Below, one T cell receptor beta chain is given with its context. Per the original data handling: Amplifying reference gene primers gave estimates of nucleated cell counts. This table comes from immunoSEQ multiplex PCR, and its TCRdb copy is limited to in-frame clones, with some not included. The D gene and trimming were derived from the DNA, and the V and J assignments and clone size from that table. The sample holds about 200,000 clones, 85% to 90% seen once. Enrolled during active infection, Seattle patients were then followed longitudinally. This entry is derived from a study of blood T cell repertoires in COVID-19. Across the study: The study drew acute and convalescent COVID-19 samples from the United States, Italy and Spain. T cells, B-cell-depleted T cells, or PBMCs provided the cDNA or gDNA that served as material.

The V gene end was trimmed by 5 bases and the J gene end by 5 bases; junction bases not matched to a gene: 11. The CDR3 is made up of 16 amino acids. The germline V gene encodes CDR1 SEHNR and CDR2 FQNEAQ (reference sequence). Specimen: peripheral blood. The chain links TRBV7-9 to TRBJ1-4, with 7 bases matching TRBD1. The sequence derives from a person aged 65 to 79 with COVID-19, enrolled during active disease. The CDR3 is CASSPTGTALNEKLFF. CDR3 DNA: TGTGCCAGCAGCCCAACCGGGACAGCGTTAAATGAAAAACTGTTTTTT.